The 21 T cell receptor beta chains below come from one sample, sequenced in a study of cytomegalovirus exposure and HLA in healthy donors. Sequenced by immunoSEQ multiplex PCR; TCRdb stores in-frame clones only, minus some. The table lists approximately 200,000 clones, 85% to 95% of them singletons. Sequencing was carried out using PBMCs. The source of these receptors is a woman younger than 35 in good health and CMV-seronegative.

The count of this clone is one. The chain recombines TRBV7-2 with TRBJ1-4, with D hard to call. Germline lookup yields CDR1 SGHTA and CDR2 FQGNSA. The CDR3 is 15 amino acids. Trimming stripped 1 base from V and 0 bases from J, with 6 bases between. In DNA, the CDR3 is TGTGCCAGCAGCTTAGGAGTTGCAACTAATGAAAAACTGTTTTTT. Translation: CASSLGVATNEKLFF.

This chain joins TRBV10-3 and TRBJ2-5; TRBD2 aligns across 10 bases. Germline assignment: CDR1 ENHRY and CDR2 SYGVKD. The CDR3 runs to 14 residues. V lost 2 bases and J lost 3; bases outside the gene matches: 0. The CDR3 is CAISEGLAEETQYF. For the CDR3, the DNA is TGTGCCATCAGTGAGGGACTAGCGGAAGAGACCCAGTACTTC.

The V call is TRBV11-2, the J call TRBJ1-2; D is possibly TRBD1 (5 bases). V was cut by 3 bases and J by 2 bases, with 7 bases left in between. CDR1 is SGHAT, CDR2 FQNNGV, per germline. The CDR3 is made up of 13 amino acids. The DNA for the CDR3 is TGTGCCAGCAGCTTCGGGGGGAACTATGGCTACACCTTC. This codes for CASSFGGNYGYTF.

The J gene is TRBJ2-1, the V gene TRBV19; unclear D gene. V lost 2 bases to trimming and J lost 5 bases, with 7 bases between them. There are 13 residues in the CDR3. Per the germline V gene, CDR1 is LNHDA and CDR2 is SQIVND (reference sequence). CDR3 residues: CASSIPGNNEQFF. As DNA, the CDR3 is TGTGCCAGTAGTATACCGGGTAACAATGAGCAGTTCTTC.

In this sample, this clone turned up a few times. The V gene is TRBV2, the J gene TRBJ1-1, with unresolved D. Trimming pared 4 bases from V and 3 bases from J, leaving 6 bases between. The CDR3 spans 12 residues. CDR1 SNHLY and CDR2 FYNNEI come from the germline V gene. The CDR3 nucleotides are TGTGCCAGCAGTGGACTAGACACTGAAGCTTTCTTT. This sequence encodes CASSGLDTEAFF.

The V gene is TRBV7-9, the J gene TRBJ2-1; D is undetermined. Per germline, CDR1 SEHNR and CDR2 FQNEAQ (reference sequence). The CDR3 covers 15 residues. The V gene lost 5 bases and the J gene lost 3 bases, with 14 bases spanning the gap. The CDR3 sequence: CASSLRGRFYNEQFF. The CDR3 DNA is TGTGCCAGCAGCCTTCGCGGAAGATTCTACAATGAGCAGTTCTTC.

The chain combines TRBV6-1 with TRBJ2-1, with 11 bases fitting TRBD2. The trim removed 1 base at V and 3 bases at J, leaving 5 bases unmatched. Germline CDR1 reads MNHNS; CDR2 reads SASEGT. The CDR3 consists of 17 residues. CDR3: CASSEVGTSGNYNEQFF. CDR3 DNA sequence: TGTGCCAGCAGTGAAGTCGGGACTAGCGGAAACTACAATGAGCAGTTCTTC.

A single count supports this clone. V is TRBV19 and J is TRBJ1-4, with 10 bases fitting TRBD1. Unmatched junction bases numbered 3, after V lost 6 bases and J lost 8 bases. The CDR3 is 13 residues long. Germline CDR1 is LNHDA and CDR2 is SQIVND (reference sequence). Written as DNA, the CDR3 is TGTGCCAGTAGAGGGACAGGGGCGGAAAAACTGTTTTTT. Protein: CASRGTGAEKLFF.

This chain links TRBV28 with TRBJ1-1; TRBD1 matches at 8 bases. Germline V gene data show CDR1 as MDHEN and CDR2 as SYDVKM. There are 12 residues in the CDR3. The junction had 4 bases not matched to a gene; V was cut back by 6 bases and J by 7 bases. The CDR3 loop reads CASRLGQGEAFF. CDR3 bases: TGTGCCAGCAGACTTGGACAGGGTGAAGCTTTCTTT.

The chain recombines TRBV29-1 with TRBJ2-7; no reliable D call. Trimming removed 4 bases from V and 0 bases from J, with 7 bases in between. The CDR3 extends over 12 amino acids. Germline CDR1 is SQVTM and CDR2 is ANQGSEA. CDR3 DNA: TGCAGCGTTGGCGTCTACTCCTACGAGCAGTACTTC. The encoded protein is CSVGVYSYEQYF.

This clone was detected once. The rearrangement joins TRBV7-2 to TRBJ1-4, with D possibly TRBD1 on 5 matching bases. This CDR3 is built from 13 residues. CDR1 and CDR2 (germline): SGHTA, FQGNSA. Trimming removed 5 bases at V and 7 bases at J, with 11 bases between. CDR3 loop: CASSPGWGEKLFF. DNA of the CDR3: TGTGCCAGCAGCCCAGGGTGGGGTGAAAAACTGTTTTTT.

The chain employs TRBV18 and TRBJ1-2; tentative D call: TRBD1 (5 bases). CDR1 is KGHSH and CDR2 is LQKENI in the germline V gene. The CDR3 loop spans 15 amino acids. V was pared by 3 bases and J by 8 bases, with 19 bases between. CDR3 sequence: CASSPYRIPTRGYTF. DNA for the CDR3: TGTGCCAGCTCACCTTACAGGATACCTACGCGAGGCTACACCTTC.

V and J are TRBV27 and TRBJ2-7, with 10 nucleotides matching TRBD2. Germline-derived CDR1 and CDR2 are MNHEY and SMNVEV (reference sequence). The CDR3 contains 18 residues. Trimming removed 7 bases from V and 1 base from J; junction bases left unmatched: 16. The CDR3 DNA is TGTGCCAGCACCCGTCGGACTAGCGGTTCAGTTAGTTCCTACGAGCAGTACTTC. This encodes CASTRRTSGSVSSYEQYF.

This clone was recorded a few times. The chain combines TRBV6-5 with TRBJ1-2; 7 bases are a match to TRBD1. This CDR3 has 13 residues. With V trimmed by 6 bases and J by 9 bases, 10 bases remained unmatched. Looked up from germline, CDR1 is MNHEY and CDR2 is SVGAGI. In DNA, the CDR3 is TGTGCCAGCAGCCAGACCGACAGGGTCCGCTACACCTTC. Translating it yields CASSQTDRVRYTF.

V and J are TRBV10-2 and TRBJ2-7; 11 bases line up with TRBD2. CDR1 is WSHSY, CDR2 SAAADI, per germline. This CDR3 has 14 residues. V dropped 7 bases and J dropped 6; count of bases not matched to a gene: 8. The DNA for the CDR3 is TGCGCCAGCAACATAGCGGGAGGGCCACGCGAGCAGTACTTC. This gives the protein CASNIAGGPREQYF.

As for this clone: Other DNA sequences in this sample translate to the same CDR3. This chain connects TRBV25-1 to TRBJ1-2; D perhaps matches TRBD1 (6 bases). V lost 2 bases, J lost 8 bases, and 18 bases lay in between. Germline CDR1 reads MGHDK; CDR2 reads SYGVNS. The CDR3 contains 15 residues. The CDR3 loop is CASSEKNRQVGGYTF. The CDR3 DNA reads TGTGCCAGCAGTGAAAAAAACCGACAGGTCGGGGGCTACACCTTC.

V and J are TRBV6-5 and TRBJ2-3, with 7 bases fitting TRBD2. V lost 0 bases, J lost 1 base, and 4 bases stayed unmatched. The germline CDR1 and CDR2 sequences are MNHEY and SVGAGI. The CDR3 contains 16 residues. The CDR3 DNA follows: TGTGCCAGCAGTTACTCGACGGCGGGGGGCACAGATACGCAGTATTTT. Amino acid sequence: CASSYSTAGGTDTQYF.

Here the CDR3 DNA reads TGTGCCTGGAGACGAATAACAGGGATAACTGAAGCTTTCTTT. Amino acid sequence: CAWRRITGITEAFF. The chain employs TRBV30 and TRBJ1-1; a possible D gene is TRBD1 (6 bases). The germline V gene has CDR1 GTSNPN and CDR2 SVGIG (reference sequence). Between the trimmed V and J ends, which lost 3 bases and 5 bases, there was a span of 16 bases. CDR3 length: 14 residues.

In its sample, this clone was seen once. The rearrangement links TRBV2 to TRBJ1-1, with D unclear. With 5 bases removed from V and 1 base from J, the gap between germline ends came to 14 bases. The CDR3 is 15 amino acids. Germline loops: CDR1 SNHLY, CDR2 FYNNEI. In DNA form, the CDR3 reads TGTGCCAGCAGTCATACACGGACTTCGAACACTGAAGCTTTCTTT. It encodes CASSHTRTSNTEAFF.

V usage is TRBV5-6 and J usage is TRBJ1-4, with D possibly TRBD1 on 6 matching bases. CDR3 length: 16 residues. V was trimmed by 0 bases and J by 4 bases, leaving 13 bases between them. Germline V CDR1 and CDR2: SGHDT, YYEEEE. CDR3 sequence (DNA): TGTGCCAGCAGCTTGGTCTCCGGACAGTTTAATGAAAAACTGTTTTTT. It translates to CASSLVSGQFNEKLFF.

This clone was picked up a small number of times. The CDR3 sequence is CAWSDQGFYEQYF. CDR3 DNA: TGTGCCTGGAGTGACCAGGGTTTCTACGAGCAGTACTTC. The V and J genes are TRBV30 and TRBJ2-7; D possibly corresponds to TRBD1 (5 bases). Germline CDR1 reads GTSNPN; CDR2 reads SVGIG (reference sequence). The CDR3 is made up of 13 amino acids. The ends were cut back, 1 base at V and 3 bases at J, with 10 bases in the middle.